This TCR beta chain was recorded in a study of blood T cell repertoires in COVID-19. Study summary: PBMCs, B-cell-depleted T cells, or T cells were the source of the cDNA or gDNA that made up the material.

Per the original data handling: Counts of nucleated cells, estimated from reference gene primer amplification, were obtained. Profiled with immunoSEQ multiplex PCR; TCRdb holds only in-frame clones, not every one. V and J calls and clone size follow that table, whereas D and trimming were derived from the DNA. The sample shows hundreds of thousands of clones, around 90% of them seen only once. Germline V gene data show CDR1 as MNHEY and CDR2 as SVGAGI. The CDR3 extends over 15 amino acids. V gave up 2 bases and J gave up 1 base, with 8 bases separating them. A note on this clone: Other DNA sequences in the same sample also yield this CDR3.

The sequencing sample was made of peripheral blood. The chain couples TRBV6-5 to TRBJ1-4, with D maybe TRBD1 (6 bases). The TCR sequence derives from a man aged 55 to 69 with acute or convalescent COVID-19. CDR3 DNA sequence: TGTGCCAGCAGTTACACGACAGGAACTAATGAAAAACTGTTTTTT. Translated: CASSYTTGTNEKLFF.